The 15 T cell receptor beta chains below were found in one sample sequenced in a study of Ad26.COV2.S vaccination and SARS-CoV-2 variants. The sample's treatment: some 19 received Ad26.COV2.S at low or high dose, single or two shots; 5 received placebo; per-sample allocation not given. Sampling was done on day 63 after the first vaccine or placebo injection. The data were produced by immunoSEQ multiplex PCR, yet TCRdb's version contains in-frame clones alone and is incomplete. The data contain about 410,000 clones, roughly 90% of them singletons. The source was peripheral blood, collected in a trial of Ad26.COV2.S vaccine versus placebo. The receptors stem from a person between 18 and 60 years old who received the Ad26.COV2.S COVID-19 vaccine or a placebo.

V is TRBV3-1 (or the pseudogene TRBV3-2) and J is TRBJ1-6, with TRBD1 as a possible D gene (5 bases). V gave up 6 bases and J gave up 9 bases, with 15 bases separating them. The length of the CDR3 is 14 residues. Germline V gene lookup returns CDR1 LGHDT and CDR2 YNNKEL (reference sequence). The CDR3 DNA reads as TGTGCCAGCAGTCCAGCAGGGTGGGGTTCACCCCTCCACTTT. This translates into CASSPAGWGSPLHF.

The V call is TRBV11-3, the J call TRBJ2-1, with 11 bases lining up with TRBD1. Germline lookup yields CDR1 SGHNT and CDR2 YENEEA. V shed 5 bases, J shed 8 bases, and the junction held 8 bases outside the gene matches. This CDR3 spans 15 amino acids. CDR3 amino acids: CASSRGQGAFHEQFF. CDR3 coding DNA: TGTGCCAGCAGCCGCGGACAGGGGGCGTTTCATGAGCAGTTCTTC.

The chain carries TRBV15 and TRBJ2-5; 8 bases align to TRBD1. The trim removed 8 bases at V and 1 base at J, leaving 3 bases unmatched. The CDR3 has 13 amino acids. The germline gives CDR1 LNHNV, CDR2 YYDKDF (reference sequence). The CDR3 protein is CATRTGGQETQYF. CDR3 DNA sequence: TGTGCCACCCGAACAGGGGGCCAAGAGACCCAGTACTTC.

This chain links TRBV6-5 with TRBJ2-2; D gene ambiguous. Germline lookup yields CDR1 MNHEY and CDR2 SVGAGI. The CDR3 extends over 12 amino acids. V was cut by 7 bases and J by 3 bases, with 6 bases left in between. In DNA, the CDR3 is TGTGCCAGCAAGAAGGACACCGGGGAGCTGTTTTTT. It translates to CASKKDTGELFF.

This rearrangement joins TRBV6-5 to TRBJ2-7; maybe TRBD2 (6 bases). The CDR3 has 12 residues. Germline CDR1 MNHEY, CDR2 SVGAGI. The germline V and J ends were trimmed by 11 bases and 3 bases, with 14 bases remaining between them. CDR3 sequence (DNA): TGTGCCTCCTGGCAGGGAGGCTACGAGCAGTACTTC. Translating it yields CASWQGGYEQYF.

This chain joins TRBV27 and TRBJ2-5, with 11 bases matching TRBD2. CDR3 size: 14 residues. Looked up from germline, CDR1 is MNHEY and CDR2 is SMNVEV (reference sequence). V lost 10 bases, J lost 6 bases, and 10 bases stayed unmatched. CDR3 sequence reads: CATQTSGSVKTQYF. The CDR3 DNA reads TGTGCCACCCAAACTAGCGGGAGTGTGAAGACCCAGTACTTC.

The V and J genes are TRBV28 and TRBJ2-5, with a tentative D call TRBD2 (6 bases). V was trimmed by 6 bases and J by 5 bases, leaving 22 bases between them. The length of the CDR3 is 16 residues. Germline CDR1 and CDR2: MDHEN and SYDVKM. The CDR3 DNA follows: TGTGCCAGCAGGATAGCCGGGACTGCTATGGGGGAGACCCAGTACTTC. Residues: CASRIAGTAMGETQYF.

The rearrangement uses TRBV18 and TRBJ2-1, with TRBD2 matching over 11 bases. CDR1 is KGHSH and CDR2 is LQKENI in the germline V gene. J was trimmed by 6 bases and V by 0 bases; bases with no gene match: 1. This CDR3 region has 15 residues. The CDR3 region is CASSPPGLAANEQFF. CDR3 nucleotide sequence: TGTGCCAGCTCACCACCGGGACTAGCGGCCAATGAGCAGTTCTTC.

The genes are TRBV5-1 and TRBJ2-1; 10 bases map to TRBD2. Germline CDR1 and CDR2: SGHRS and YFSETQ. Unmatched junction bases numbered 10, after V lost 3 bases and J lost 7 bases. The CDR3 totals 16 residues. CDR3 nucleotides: TGCGCCAGCAGCTCGGGGACTAGCGTGGGATTTAATGAGCAGTTCTTC. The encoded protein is CASSSGTSVGFNEQFF.

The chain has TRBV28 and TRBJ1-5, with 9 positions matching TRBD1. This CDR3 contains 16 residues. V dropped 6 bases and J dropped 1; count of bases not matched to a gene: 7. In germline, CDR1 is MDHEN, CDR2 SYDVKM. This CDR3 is CASRLRDRASNQPQHF. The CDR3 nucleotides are TGTGCCAGCAGACTCCGGGACAGGGCAAGCAATCAGCCCCAGCATTTT.

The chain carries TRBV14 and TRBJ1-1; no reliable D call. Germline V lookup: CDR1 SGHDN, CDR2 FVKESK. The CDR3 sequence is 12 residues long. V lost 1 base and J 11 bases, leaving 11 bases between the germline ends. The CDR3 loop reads CASSQGEGLAFF. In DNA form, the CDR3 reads TGTGCCAGCAGCCAAGGGGAAGGTTTGGCTTTCTTT.

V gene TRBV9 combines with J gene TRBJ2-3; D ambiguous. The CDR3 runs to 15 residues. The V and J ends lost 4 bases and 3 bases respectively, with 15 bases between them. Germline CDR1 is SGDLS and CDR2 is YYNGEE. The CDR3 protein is CASSRQWSLTDTQYF. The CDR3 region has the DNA TGTGCCAGCAGCCGACAATGGAGTTTAACAGATACGCAGTATTTT.

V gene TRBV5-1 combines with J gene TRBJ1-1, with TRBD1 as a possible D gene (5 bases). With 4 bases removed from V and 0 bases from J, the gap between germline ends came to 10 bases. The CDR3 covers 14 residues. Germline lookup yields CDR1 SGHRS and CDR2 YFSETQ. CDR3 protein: CASSLGTLNTEAFF. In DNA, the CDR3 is TGCGCCAGCAGCCTCGGGACTTTGAACACTGAAGCTTTCTTT.

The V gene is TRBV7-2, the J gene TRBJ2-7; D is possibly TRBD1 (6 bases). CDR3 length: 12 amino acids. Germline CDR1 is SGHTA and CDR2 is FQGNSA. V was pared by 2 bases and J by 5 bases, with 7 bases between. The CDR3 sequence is CASSLQGNEQYF. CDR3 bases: TGTGCCAGCAGCTTACAGGGGAACGAGCAGTACTTC.

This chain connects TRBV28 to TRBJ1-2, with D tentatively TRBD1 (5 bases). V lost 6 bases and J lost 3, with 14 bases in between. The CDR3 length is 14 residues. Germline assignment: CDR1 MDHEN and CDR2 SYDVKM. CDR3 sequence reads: CASSPPRGHYGYTF. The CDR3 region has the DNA TGTGCCAGCAGCCCTCCGAGGGGACACTATGGCTACACCTTC.